These T cell receptor beta chains were read from a single sample in a study of blood T cells in healthy people across ages. TCRdb analysed the 5' RACE reads with MiXCR anew, one entry per CDR3 protein. Of about 1.6 million distinct CDR3 sequences listed, roughly 32% are singletons. The source material was blood. These receptors were collected from a woman in her thirties in good health. Both conserved end residues are part of each CDR3. D genes are given only for firm matches. Some rows have no size entry. The others give once, few or many, or a class for an expanded clone.

.	few	TRBV6-2/TRBV6-3	TRBJ2-1	TGTGCCAGCTCCTCCTCCCGGCCTGGGAGCAATGAGCAGTTCTTC	CASSSSRPGSNEQFF
.	many	TRBV11-2	TRBJ1-4	TGTGCCAGCAGCGCCCGCGGGTCTCCGGATGAAAAACTGTTTTTT	CASSARGSPDEKLFF
.	few	TRBV27	TRBJ2-3	TGTGCCAGCAGTTTACGCCACCGGGACACTTTCACAGATACGCAGTATTTT	CASSLRHRDTFTDTQYF
.	.	TRBV20-1	TRBJ1-2	TGCAGTGCGAACCCCGGGACGTCTAACTATGGCTACACCTTC	CSANPGTSNYGYTF
.	once	TRBV9	TRBJ2-5	TGTGCCAGCAGCGTGCAACAGGGAAGAAACCAAGAGACCCAGTACTTC	CASSVQQGRNQETQYF
.	few	TRBV30	TRBJ1-6	TGTGCCTGGAATGAAGGTTCGCCCCTCCACTTT	CAWNEGSPLHF
TRBD2	.	TRBV20-1	TRBJ2-4	TGCAGCGGGACTAGCGGGAAAAACATTCAGTACTTC	CSGTSGKNIQYF
.	few	TRBV7-9	TRBJ2-5	TGTGCCTCCCGCGGTTACATCCCAGGGGAGACCCAGTACTTC	CASRGYIPGETQYF
TRBD1	few	TRBV29-1	TRBJ2-2	TGCAGCGGTGCCGGGGGACAGGGGGACACCGGGGAGCTGTTTTTT	CSGAGGQGDTGELFF
TRBD1	few	TRBV7-8	TRBJ2-5	TGTGCCAGCAGCTCAGCCGGGACAGGAGAGACCCAGTACTTC	CASSSAGTGETQYF
TRBD2	few	TRBV7-6	TRBJ2-3	TGTGCCAGCAGCTTATGGGGACTAGCGGGGGCCACAGATACGCAGTATTTT	CASSLWGLAGATDTQYF
TRBD1	few	TRBV5-1	TRBJ1-1	TGCGCCAGCAGCTGGGACAGGGGTATGAACACTGAAGCTTTCTTT	CASSWDRGMNTEAFF
TRBD1	.	TRBV9	TRBJ1-5	TGTGCCAGCAGCAAGGGACAGGGGGCGCGGGACAATCAGCCCCAGCATTTT	CASSKGQGARDNQPQHF
.	few	TRBV2	TRBJ2-3	TGTGCCTGCAGTGAGCGGCAAAGCACAGATACGCAGTATTTT	CACSERQSTDTQYF
.	few	TRBV6-2/TRBV6-3	TRBJ1-5	TGTGCCAGCAGTTACCGGGGCGGGGGGAGAGAATTTTATAGCAATCAGCCCCAGCATTTT	CASSYRGGGREFYSNQPQHF
.	.	TRBV10-1	TRBJ1-2	TGCGCCAGCAGTGGCGGAGCCCCTAACTATGGCTACACCTTC	CASSGGAPNYGYTF
.	.	TRBV4-1	TRBJ1-4	TGCGCCAGCAGCCAAGGGTGGGGTACAGGAGAGAATGAAAAACTGTTTTTT	CASSQGWGTGENEKLFF
TRBD1	.	TRBV27	TRBJ1-6	TGTGCCAGCAGTTATAGCGGGACAGGGAGCTCACCCCTCCACTTT	CASSYSGTGSSPLHF
TRBD1	many	TRBV29-1	TRBJ2-1	TGCAGCGTTGAAGATCCGTCCGAGGGGGCCCTCTACTACAATGAGCAGTTCTTC	CSVEDPSEGALYYNEQFF
TRBD1	few	TRBV27	TRBJ1-5	TGTGCCAGCAGTTTAGAAGGGGGCTGGGGTCAGCCCCAGCATTTT	CASSLEGGWGQPQHF
.	.	TRBV3-1	TRBJ1-2	TGTGCCAGCAGCCTCCCGGGACATCCTGGCTACACCTTC	CASSLPGHPGYTF
.	few	TRBV5-1	TRBJ2-1	TGCGCCAGCAGCTCCCCGGAACTAGGGATGGGCCTTATCTCCTACAATGAGCAGTTCTTC	CASSSPELGMGLISYNEQFF
.	.	TRBV20-1	TRBJ1-5	TGCAGTGCTACGTATACCCCTAATCAGCCCCAGCATTTT	CSATYTPNQPQHF
.	few	TRBV20-1	TRBJ2-3	TGCAGTGCTAGAGGGGGCGGGGTAGGGGATACGCAGTATTTT	CSARGGGVGDTQYF
TRBD2	few	TRBV10-1	TRBJ2-1	TGCGCCAGCAGCCCTCCCGGGACTAGCCGCAATGAGCAGTTCTTC	CASSPPGTSRNEQFF
TRBD1	few	TRBV3-1	TRBJ1-3	TGTGCCAGCAGCCAAGTACAGGGGGACACCATATATTTT	CASSQVQGDTIYF
TRBD2	few	TRBV11-3	TRBJ2-3	TGTGCCAGCAGCCCCGGGCTAGCGGGCGGGAAAACGGATACGCAGTATTTT	CASSPGLAGGKTDTQYF
.	few	TRBV10-3	TRBJ2-7	TGTGCCATCAGTGGACAGGCTTCCTACGAGCAGTACTTC	CAISGQASYEQYF
.	few	TRBV9	TRBJ2-7	TGTGCCAGCAGCGTAGATGGAGGGGGGGAGCAGTACTTC	CASSVDGGGEQYF
TRBD1	.	TRBV6-5	TRBJ1-4	TGTGCCAGCAGTTACTCCGGGACAGGAGATGAAAAACTGTTTTTT	CASSYSGTGDEKLFF
TRBD1	.	TRBV5-1	TRBJ2-7	TGCGTCAGCAGCTTTTCAGGACAGGGGGGAGGGAACGAGCAGTACTTC	CVSSFSGQGGGNEQYF
.	few	TRBV20-1	TRBJ2-7	TGCAGTGCTACGCCAGGGCAAGCGCAGTACTTC	CSATPGQAQYF
TRBD2	.	TRBV7-3	TRBJ2-3	TGTGCCAGCAGTCGCCAAGCGGGAAGGACAGATACGCAGTATTTT	CASSRQAGRTDTQYF
.	.	TRBV10-3	TRBJ2-5	TGTGCCATCAGAGGCTCAGGGCAGCAAGAGACCCAGTACTTC	CAIRGSGQQETQYF
TRBD2	many	TRBV4-1	TRBJ2-7	TGCGCCAGCAGCCGAGGGACTAGCGGGATCTACGAGCAGTACTTC	CASSRGTSGIYEQYF
TRBD1	.	TRBV30	TRBJ2-7	TGTGCCTGGAGTTACAGGGGACCTACCTCTTACGAGCAGTACTTC	CAWSYRGPTSYEQYF
.	few	TRBV20-1	TRBJ2-7	TGCAGTGCTCGGAGATCTTACAGGGATCCCTACGAGCAGTACTTC	CSARRSYRDPYEQYF
.	few	TRBV18	TRBJ1-6	TGTGCCAGCTCACCTTCCCCGGGCACTAATTCACCCCTCCACTTT	CASSPSPGTNSPLHF
.	.	TRBV5-6	TRBJ1-4	TGTGCCAGCAGCTTCGGAGGGGAGAATGAAAAACTGTTTTTT	CASSFGGENEKLFF
.	few	TRBV7-3	TRBJ2-3	TGTGCCAGCAGCTTAAAGGGGGGGGCCACGCAGTATTTT	CASSLKGGATQYF
TRBD2	.	TRBV5-5	TRBJ2-2	TGTGCCAGCAGCTCTGGACTAGTGGGGGAGCTGTTTTTT	CASSSGLVGELFF
.	.	TRBV20-1	TRBJ2-3	TGCAGTGCAAGGACCCTAGGGTCCCCAGATACGCAGTATTTT	CSARTLGSPDTQYF
.	few	TRBV20-1	TRBJ1-6	TGCAGTGCTAGGAATCGGGGCATTTCACCCCTCCACTTT	CSARNRGISPLHF
TRBD2	few	TRBV3-1	TRBJ2-7	TGTGCCAGCAGAGCGGGACTAGCGGGCTTGGAGCAGTACTTC	CASRAGLAGLEQYF
.	few	TRBV5-5	TRBJ1-1	TGTGCCAGCAGAGACTATGGGGAAGCTTTCTTT	CASRDYGEAFF
.	.	TRBV29-1	TRBJ2-5	TGCAGCACTTTGGCTATGGGGGCCCAGGCCCAGTACTTC	CSTLAMGAQAQYF
.	few	TRBV7-9	TRBJ2-5	TGTGCCAGCAGCCCACAGACCCCCCAAGAGACCCAGTACTTC	CASSPQTPQETQYF
TRBD2	.	TRBV27	TRBJ2-7	TGTGCCACCAGTGCTTCGGGGGGTTCCTACGAGCAGTACTTC	CATSASGGSYEQYF
TRBD1	few	TRBV10-3	TRBJ2-7	TGTGCCATCAGGGAGTCTGGGACAGCTAACGAGCAGTACTTC	CAIRESGTANEQYF
TRBD1	.	TRBV5-1	TRBJ1-2	TGCGCCAGCAGCGCGGACAGGGACCTTCTGGGTGGCTACACCTTC	CASSADRDLLGGYTF
.	few	TRBV20-1	TRBJ2-7	TGCAGTGCTTTCGCGGGAAATCCCTACGAGCAGTACTTC	CSAFAGNPYEQYF
.	.	TRBV6-5	TRBJ2-7	TGTGCCAGCAGTTACTCAGTGGACCTCTCCTACGAGCAGTACTTC	CASSYSVDLSYEQYF
.	.	TRBV20-1	TRBJ2-1	TGCAGTGCTCGAATCGGCGGGCCCCTCAATGAGCAGTTCTTC	CSARIGGPLNEQFF
TRBD2	few	TRBV12-3/TRBV12-4	TRBJ2-4	TGTGCCAGCAGTTTGTGGCTAGCGGGGGGTCTAGCCAAAAACATTCAGTACTTC	CASSLWLAGGLAKNIQYF
.	many	TRBV20-1	TRBJ2-1	TGCAGTGCTCGAGAGTCGGCCAATGAGCAGTTCTTC	CSARESANEQFF
.	.	TRBV5-6	TRBJ2-3	TGTGCCAGCAGCTCCGGGACCGGCGGGGCAGATACGCCGTATTTT	CASSSGTGGADTPYF
.	.	TRBV12-3/TRBV12-4	TRBJ1-1	TGTGCCAGCAGTTTGCAACCCGGAGAAGCCGAAGCTTTCTTT	CASSLQPGEAEAFF
.	.	TRBV20-1	TRBJ1-4	TGCAGTGCTAGACAGGGAGGGGTAACTAATGAAAAACTGTTTTTT	CSARQGGVTNEKLFF